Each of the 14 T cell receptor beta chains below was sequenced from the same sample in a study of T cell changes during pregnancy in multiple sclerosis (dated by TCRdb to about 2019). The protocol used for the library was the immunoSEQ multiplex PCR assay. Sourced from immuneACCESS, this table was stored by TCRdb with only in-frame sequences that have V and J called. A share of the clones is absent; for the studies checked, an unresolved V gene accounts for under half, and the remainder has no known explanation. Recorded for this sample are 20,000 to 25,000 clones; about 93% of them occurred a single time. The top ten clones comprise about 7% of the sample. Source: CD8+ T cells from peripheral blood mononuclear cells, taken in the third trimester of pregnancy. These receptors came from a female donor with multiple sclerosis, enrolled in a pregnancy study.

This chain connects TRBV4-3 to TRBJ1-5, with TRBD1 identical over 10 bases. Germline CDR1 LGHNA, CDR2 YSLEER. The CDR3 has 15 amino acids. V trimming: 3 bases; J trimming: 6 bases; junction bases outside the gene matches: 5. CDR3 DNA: TGCGCCAGCAGCCAGGGACAGGGGAAAACTCAGCCCCAGCATTTT. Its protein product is CASSQGQGKTQPQHF.

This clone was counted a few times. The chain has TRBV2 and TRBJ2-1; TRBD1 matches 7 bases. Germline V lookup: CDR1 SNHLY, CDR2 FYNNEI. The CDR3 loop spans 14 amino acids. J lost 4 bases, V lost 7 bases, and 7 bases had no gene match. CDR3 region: CASIEGADYNEQFF. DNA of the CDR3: TGTGCCAGCATCGAGGGGGCTGATTACAATGAGCAGTTCTTC.

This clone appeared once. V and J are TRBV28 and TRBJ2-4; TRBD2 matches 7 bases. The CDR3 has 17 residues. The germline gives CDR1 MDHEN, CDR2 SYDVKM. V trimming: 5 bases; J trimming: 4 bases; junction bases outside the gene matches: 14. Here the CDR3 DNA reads TGTGCCAGCAGTCTCGCGGGAGCGGAGGATCCGAAAAACATTCAGTACTTC. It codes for CASSLAGAEDPKNIQYF. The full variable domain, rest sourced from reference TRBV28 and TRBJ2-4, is DVKVTQSSRYLVKRTGEKVFLECVQDMDHENMFWYRQDPGLGLRLIYFSYDVKMKEKGDIPEGYSVSREKKERFSLILESASTNQTSMYLCASSLAGAEDPKNIQYFGAGTRLSVL.

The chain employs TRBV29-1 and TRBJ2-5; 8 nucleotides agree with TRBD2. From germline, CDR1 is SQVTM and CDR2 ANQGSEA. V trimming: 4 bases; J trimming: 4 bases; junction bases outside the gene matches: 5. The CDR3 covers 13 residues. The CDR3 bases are TGCAGCGTTGCGCCGGGAGGGGGAGAGACCCAGTACTTC. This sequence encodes CSVAPGGGETQYF.

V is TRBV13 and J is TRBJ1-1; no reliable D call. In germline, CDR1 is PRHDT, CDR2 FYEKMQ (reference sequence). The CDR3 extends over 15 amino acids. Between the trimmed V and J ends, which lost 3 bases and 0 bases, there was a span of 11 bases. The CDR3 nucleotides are TGTGCCAGCAGCTTCTCGCCGGGAATGAACACTGAAGCTTTCTTT. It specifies CASSFSPGMNTEAFF.

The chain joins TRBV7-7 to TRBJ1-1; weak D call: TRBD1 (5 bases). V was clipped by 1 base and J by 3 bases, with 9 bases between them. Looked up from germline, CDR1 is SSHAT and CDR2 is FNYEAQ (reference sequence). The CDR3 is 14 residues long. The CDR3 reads CASSLGGGYTEAFF. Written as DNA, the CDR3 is TGTGCCAGCAGCTTAGGGGGGGGTTACACTGAAGCTTTCTTT. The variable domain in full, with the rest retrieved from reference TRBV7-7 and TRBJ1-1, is GAGVSQSPRYKVTKRGQDVTLRCDPISSHATLYWYQQALGQGPEFLTYFNYEAQPDKSGLPSDRFSAERPEGSISTLTIQRTEQRDSAMYRCASSLGGGYTEAFFGQGTRLTVV.

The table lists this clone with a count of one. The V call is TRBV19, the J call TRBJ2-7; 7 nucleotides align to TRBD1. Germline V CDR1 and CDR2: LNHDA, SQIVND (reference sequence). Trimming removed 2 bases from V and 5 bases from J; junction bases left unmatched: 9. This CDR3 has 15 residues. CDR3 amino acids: CASSITGETGNEQYF. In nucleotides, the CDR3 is TGTGCCAGTAGTATAACCGGTGAGACAGGGAACGAGCAGTACTTC.

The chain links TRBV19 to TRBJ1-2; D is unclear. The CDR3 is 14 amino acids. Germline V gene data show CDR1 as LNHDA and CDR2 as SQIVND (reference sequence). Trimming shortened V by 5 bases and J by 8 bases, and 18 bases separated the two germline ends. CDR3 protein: CASSPGLLREGYTF. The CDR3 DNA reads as TGTGCCAGTAGTCCCGGACTTTTACGGGAGGGCTACACCTTC.

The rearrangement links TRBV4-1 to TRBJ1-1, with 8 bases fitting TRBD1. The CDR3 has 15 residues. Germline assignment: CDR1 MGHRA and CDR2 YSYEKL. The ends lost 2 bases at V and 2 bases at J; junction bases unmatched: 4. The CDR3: CASSQPGQGNTEAFF. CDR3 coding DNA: TGCGCCAGCAGCCAACCTGGACAGGGTAACACTGAAGCTTTCTTT.

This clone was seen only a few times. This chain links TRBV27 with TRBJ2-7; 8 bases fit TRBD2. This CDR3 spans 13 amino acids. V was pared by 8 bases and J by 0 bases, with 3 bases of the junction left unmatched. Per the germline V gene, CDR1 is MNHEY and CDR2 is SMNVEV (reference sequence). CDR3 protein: CASQAGGSYEQYF. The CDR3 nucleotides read TGTGCCAGCCAGGCGGGAGGCTCCTACGAGCAGTACTTC.

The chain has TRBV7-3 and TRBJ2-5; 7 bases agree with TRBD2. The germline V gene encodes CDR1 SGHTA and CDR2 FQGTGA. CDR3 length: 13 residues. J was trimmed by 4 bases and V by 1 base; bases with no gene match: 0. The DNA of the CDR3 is TGTGCCAGCAGCTTAAGGGGGGGAGAGACCCAGTACTTC. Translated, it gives CASSLRGGETQYF. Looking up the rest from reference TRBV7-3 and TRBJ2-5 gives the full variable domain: GAGVSQTPSNKVTEKGKYVELRCDPISGHTALYWYRQSLGQGPEFLIYFQGTGAADDSGLPNDRFFAVRPEGSVSTLKIQRTERGDSAVYLCASSLRGGETQYFGPGTRLLVL.

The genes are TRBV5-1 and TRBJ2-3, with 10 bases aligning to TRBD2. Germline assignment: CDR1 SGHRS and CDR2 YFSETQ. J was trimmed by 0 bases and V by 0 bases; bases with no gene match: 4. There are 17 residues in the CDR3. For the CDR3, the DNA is TGCGCCAGCAGCTTGGCCGAACTAGCGGGAAGCACAGATACGCAGTATTTT. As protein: CASSLAELAGSTDTQYF.

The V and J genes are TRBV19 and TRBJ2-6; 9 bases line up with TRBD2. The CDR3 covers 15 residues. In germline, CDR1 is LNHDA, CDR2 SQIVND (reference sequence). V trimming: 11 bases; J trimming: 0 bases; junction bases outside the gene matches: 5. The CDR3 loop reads CAAGGVPSGANVLTF. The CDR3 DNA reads TGTGCCGCGGGGGGGGTCCCCTCTGGGGCCAACGTCCTGACTTTC. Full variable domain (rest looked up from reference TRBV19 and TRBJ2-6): DGGITQSPKYLFRKEGQNVTLSCEQNLNHDAMYWYRQDPGQGLRLIYYSQIVNDFQKGDIAEGYSVSREKKESFPLTVTSAQKNPTAFYLCAAGGVPSGANVLTFGAGSRLTVL.

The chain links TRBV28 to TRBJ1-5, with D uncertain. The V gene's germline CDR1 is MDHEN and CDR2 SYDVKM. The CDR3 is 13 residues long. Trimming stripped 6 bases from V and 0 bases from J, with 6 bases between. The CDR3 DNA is TGTGCCAGCAGGCGGGATAGCAATCAGCCCCAGCATTTT. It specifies CASRRDSNQPQHF.